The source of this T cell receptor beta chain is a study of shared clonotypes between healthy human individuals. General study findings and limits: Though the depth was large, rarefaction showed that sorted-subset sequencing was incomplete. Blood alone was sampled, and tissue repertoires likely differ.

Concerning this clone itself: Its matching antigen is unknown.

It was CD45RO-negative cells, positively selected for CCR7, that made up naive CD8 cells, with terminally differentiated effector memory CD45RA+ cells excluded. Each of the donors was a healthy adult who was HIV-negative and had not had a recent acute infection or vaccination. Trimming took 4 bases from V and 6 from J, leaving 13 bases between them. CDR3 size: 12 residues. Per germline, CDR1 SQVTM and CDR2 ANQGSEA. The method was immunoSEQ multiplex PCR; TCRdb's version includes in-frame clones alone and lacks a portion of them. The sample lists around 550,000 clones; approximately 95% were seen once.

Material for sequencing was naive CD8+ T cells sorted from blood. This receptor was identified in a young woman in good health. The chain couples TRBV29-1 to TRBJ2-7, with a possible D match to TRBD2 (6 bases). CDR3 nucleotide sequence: TGCAGCGTTGTGCCAGAGGGAGGCGAGCAGTACTTC. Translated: CSVVPEGGEQYF.